This entry lists 27 T cell receptor beta chains sequenced from one sample in a study of blood T cell repertoires in COVID-19 (dated by TCRdb to 2020 to 2022). The receptor library was made with the immunoSEQ multiplex PCR assay. Imported from immuneACCESS, the table was reduced by TCRdb to in-frame sequences with V and J called. These copies leave out some clones; in studies compared against another copy, an unresolved V gene accounts for under half, and the cause of the remainder is not known. A total of approximately 170,000 clones appear in this sample, around 87% of them only once. 2% to 3% of the sample is in the top ten clones. The sequencing sample was made of peripheral blood. The receptors shown here come from a woman aged 80 or over with COVID-19, enrolled during active disease.

The V and J genes are TRBV20-1 and TRBJ1-2; 8 nucleotides align to TRBD1. Germline-derived CDR1 and CDR2 are DFQATT and SNEGSKA (reference sequence). J was trimmed by 8 bases and V by 3 bases; bases with no gene match: 8. The CDR3 loop spans 13 amino acids. Here the CDR3 DNA reads TGCAGTGCTAGTCCGGACAGGGCGGTCGGCTACACCTTC. It specifies CSASPDRAVGYTF.

This chain joins TRBV7-8 and TRBJ1-1, with 11 bases lining up with TRBD1. CDR3 size: 15 residues. Germline CDR1 SGHVS, CDR2 FQNEAQ. With 5 bases clipped from V and 1 base from J, the junction kept 3 bases outside the gene matches. This chain's CDR3 is CASSKGQGANTEAFF. DNA of the CDR3: TGTGCCAGCAGCAAAGGACAGGGGGCGAACACTGAAGCTTTCTTT.

V gene TRBV4-1 combines with J gene TRBJ2-1, with TRBD2 matching over 10 bases. The CDR3 consists of 15 residues. Germline V gives CDR1 MGHRA, CDR2 YSYEKL. The V segment lost 0 bases and the J segment 16 bases; nucleotides outside the gene matches: 12. The CDR3 region is CASSQESSGRAARFF. CDR3 nucleotide sequence: TGCGCCAGCAGCCAAGAGTCCAGCGGGAGGGCCGCTCGCTTCTTC.

The chain combines TRBV9 with TRBJ2-1, with TRBD1 identical over 7 bases. Per the germline V gene, CDR1 is SGDLS and CDR2 is YYNGEE. The CDR3 consists of 15 residues. V shed 2 bases, J shed 4 bases, and the junction held 6 bases outside the gene matches. The CDR3 loop is CASSVGTATYNEQFF. The CDR3 DNA follows: TGTGCCAGCAGCGTGGGGACAGCTACGTACAATGAGCAGTTCTTC.

This clone was found a few times. The gene calls are TRBV18 and TRBJ1-2; D gene unclear. Trimming removed 1 base from V and 2 bases from J, with 5 bases in between. CDR1 and CDR2 from the germline V gene are KGHSH and LQKENI. CDR3 length equals 13 residues. The chain's CDR3 is CASSPQENYGYTF. The CDR3 bases are TGTGCCAGCTCACCACAGGAGAACTATGGCTACACCTTC.

The rearrangement links TRBV28 to TRBJ2-7; 8 bases fit TRBD2. CDR1 and CDR2 from the germline V gene are MDHEN and SYDVKM. This CDR3 is 15 amino acids long. V lost 4 bases to trimming and J lost 1 base; unmatched junction nucleotides: 6. For the CDR3, the DNA is TGTGCCAGCAGTTCATCTATAGCGGGATCCTACGAGCAGTACTTC. Protein product: CASSSSIAGSYEQYF.

J is TRBJ1-6 and V is TRBV2; no reliable D call. Germline V gene data show CDR1 as SNHLY and CDR2 as FYNNEI. Trimming stripped 8 bases from V and 4 bases from J, with 9 bases between. There are 13 residues in the CDR3. Here the CDR3 DNA reads TGTGCCAGCCAGGAGCGGTATAATTCACCCCTCCACTTT. Its protein product is CASQERYNSPLHF.

J is TRBJ1-5 and V is TRBV19, with D perhaps matching TRBD1 (5 bases). The CDR3 is 14 amino acids. Germline CDR1 LNHDA, CDR2 SQIVND (reference sequence). V was pared by 3 bases and J by 6 bases, with 12 bases between. The CDR3 here is CASSIVQGGQPQHF. CDR3 coding DNA: TGTGCCAGTAGTATTGTCCAGGGCGGTCAGCCCCAGCATTTT.

This clone was seen a handful of times. This rearrangement joins TRBV6-2 or TRBV6-3 to TRBJ1-4; D ambiguous. This CDR3 spans 14 amino acids. V shed 5 bases and J shed 3 bases, with 10 bases lying between them. Germline values: CDR1 MNHEY, CDR2 SVGEGT. The CDR3 sequence is CASSPGGANEKLFF. The CDR3 DNA is TGTGCCAGCAGTCCCGGCGGGGCTAATGAAAAACTGTTTTTT.

The V call is TRBV29-1, the J call TRBJ1-1; tentatively, D is TRBD1 (5 bases). Germline-derived CDR1 and CDR2 are SQVTM and ANQGSEA. This CDR3 has 12 residues. V was clipped by 5 bases and J by 3 bases, with 10 bases between them. In nucleotides, the CDR3 is TGCAGCGTTTTAGACAGCCACACTGAAGCTTTCTTT. Residues: CSVLDSHTEAFF.

This chain links TRBV19 with TRBJ2-1; no clear D. Germline V lookup: CDR1 LNHDA, CDR2 SQIVND (reference sequence). V shed 3 bases and J shed 6 bases, with 6 bases lying between them. This CDR3 has 12 amino acids. The chain's CDR3 is CASSMEPNEQFF. CDR3 bases: TGTGCCAGTAGTATGGAGCCCAATGAGCAGTTCTTC. The entire variable domain, with the rest obtained from reference TRBV19 and TRBJ2-1, is as follows: DGGITQSPKYLFRKEGQNVTLSCEQNLNHDAMYWYRQDPGQGLRLIYYSQIVNDFQKGDIAEGYSVSREKKESFPLTVTSAQKNPTAFYLCASSMEPNEQFFGPGTRLTVL.

The chain is built from TRBV5-1 and TRBJ1-3, with D unresolved. The V end lost 8 bases, the J end lost 0 bases, and 18 bases lay between the germline ends. Germline CDR1 and CDR2: SGHRS and YFSETQ. The length of the CDR3 is 16 residues. DNA of the CDR3: TGCGCCAGGGCCCCAAGTCAGGTACACTCTGGAAACACCATATATTTT. This gives the protein CARAPSQVHSGNTIYF.

This chain links TRBV7-9 with TRBJ1-2, with D perhaps TRBD1 (5 bases). There are 19 residues in the CDR3. The ends were cut back, 1 base at V and 0 bases at J, with 21 bases in the middle. Germline V CDR1 and CDR2: SEHNR, FQNEAQ (reference sequence). In DNA form, the CDR3 reads TGTGCCAGCAGCTTAGGAGTAGGGGCACAAAAGGTAGCTAACTATGGCTACACCTTC. It encodes CASSLGVGAQKVANYGYTF.

This chain links TRBV3-1 (or the pseudogene TRBV3-2) with TRBJ2-5; no reliable D call. V was cut by 2 bases and J by 1 base, with 11 bases left in between. There are 15 residues in the CDR3. Looked up from germline, CDR1 is LGHDT and CDR2 is YNNKEL (reference sequence). CDR3 coding DNA: TGTGCCAGCAGCCAAATAGCCCGGGTCCAAGAGACCCAGTACTTC. As protein: CASSQIARVQETQYF.

J is TRBJ2-1 and V is TRBV5-1; D gene ambiguous. CDR1 is SGHRS, CDR2 YFSETQ, per germline. Trimming left V 1 base short and J 4 bases short, with 6 bases between. The CDR3 sequence is 13 residues long. The CDR3 DNA is TGCGCCAGCAGCTTGACTACTTACAATGAGCAGTTCTTC. Translating gives CASSLTTYNEQFF.

This clone was recorded only once. V gene TRBV19 combines with J gene TRBJ2-3; TRBD2 matches at 9 bases. V lost 5 bases to trimming and J lost 2 bases; unmatched junction nucleotides: 5. CDR3 length: 15 residues. CDR1 is LNHDA, CDR2 SQIVND, per germline (reference sequence). CDR3 coding DNA: TGTGCCAGTAGTTTACCTAGCGGGAACACAGATACGCAGTATTTT. It codes for CASSLPSGNTDTQYF.

The V call is TRBV18, the J call TRBJ2-1, with D possibly being TRBD2 (5 bases). This CDR3 is built from 13 residues. V was shortened by 1 base and J by 8 bases, with 9 bases between the two germline ends. The germline V gene encodes CDR1 KGHSH and CDR2 LQKENI. The DNA for the CDR3 is TGTGCCAGCTCACCACTAGGAGGATATGAGCAGTTCTTC. Translated, it gives CASSPLGGYEQFF.

The chain combines TRBV10-3 with TRBJ1-1; 9 bases are a match to TRBD1. J was trimmed by 8 bases and V by 5 bases; bases with no gene match: 3. Germline V gene sequence: CDR1 ENHRY, CDR2 SYGVKD. The CDR3 contains 12 residues. This CDR3 reads CAISPGTGEAFF. CDR3 DNA: TGTGCCATCAGTCCCGGGACAGGGGAAGCTTTCTTT.

V and J are TRBV12-3 or TRBV12-4 and TRBJ2-7; no clear D. Trimming took off 3 bases at V and 3 bases at J, with 9 bases between the two ends. CDR3 size: 13 residues. The CDR3 reads CASSFFLSYEQYF. As DNA, the CDR3 is TGTGCCAGCAGTTTCTTCTTGAGCTACGAGCAGTACTTC.

As DNA, the CDR3 is TGTGCCAGCAGCTTAGACAGGGGAGATACGCAGTATTTT. It yields the protein CASSLDRGDTQYF. The gene calls are TRBV7-8 and TRBJ2-3, with 7 nucleotides matching TRBD1. After removal of 1 base from V and 5 bases from J, the junction contained 0 bases not matched to a gene. The CDR3 has 13 residues. Germline values: CDR1 SGHVS, CDR2 FQNEAQ.

The rearrangement joins TRBV4-1 to TRBJ2-7, with a possible D match to TRBD1 (6 bases). This CDR3 region has 15 residues. The germline CDR1 and CDR2 sequences are MGHRA and YSYEKL. The V and J ends lost 1 base and 3 bases respectively, with 13 bases between them. CDR3 residues: CASSQVGTSFYEQYF. CDR3 sequence (DNA): TGCGCCAGCAGCCAAGTCGGGACAAGCTTCTACGAGCAGTACTTC.

This chain connects TRBV19 to TRBJ1-5; 8 bases match TRBD1. Germline V CDR1 and CDR2: LNHDA, SQIVND (reference sequence). Losses at the gene ends were 6 bases for V and 0 bases for J; bases not matched to a gene: 13. This CDR3 spans 18 amino acids. The CDR3 DNA reads TGTGCCAGTAGGATGGAGTGGGACAGGCGAGTTAGCAATCAGCCCCAGCATTTT. It codes for CASRMEWDRRVSNQPQHF.

The chain links TRBV29-1 to TRBJ2-5, with a weak D call TRBD2 (6 bases). The ends were cut back, 0 bases at V and 5 bases at J, with 10 bases in the middle. Germline assignment: CDR1 SQVTM and CDR2 ANQGSEA. CDR3 length equals 13 residues. Here the CDR3 DNA reads TGCAGCGTTGAAGATGGGGCGGGGGAGACCCAGTACTTC. The encoded protein is CSVEDGAGETQYF.

Notes on this clone: Other DNA sequences in this sample translate to the same CDR3. V gene TRBV12-3 or TRBV12-4 combines with J gene TRBJ2-1; D uncertain. Trimming took off 5 bases at V and 4 bases at J, with 3 bases between the two ends. This CDR3 is 11 amino acids long. The CDR3, as DNA: TGTGCCAGCAGTCAGTACAATGAGCAGTTCTTC. This encodes CASSQYNEQFF.

The rearrangement links TRBV18 to TRBJ2-3, with 9 bases identical to TRBD2. CDR3 length equals 15 residues. With 3 bases clipped from V and 3 bases from J, the junction kept 4 bases outside the gene matches. The germline V gene encodes CDR1 KGHSH and CDR2 LQKENI. Written as DNA, the CDR3 is TGTGCCAGCTCACCTTCTAGCGGGAAGACAGATACGCAGTATTTT. This sequence encodes CASSPSSGKTDTQYF.

This sequence joins TRBV5-4 and TRBJ1-1; perhaps TRBD1 as D (6 bases). Germline CDR1 reads SGHNT; CDR2 reads YYREEE (reference sequence). This CDR3 comprises 13 residues. Trimming shortened V by 9 bases and J by 3 bases, and 15 bases separated the two germline ends. The CDR3: CANKQGKDTEAFF. In nucleotides, the CDR3 is TGTGCCAACAAACAGGGAAAGGACACTGAAGCTTTCTTT.

V usage is TRBV9 and J usage is TRBJ2-1, with D unclear. Trimming cost V 1 base and J 2 bases, with 10 bases left between them. Germline V CDR1 and CDR2: SGDLS, YYNGEE. The CDR3 sequence is 15 residues long. In DNA, the CDR3 is TGTGCCAGCAGCGTATCCGAGTCGGCCTACAATGAGCAGTTCTTC. Translating it yields CASSVSESAYNEQFF. Full variable domain (outside the CDR3, taken from reference TRBV9 and TRBJ2-1): DSGVTQTPKHLITATGQRVTLRCSPRSGDLSVYWYQQSLDQGLQFLIQYYNGEERAKGNILERFSAQQFPDLHSELNLSSLELGDSALYFCASSVSESAYNEQFFGPGTRLTVL.